Included here is one TCR beta chain sequence, with context. The antigen remains unidentified. This CDR3 has 16 amino acids. The run depth of the assay was deep. Some 27,000 T cell genomes, or around 0.2 ug DNA, went into the sorted-subset replicate PCRs. The data were produced by immunoSEQ multiplex PCR, yet TCRdb's version contains in-frame clones alone and is incomplete. The sample records approximately 110,000 clones, 67% being singletons. This sample was included in a study of shared clonotypes between healthy human individuals. Turning to the study itself: Each donor's CD8 memory used one plate, CD8 naive two, each CD4 subset three.

The study's findings and limits: Estimated richness was generally greater in naive than memory subsets.

Sequencing used memory CD8+ T cells sorted from blood. As to subset: CD45RO+ cells pooled with CCR7-negative TemRA cells. This TCR was recovered from a woman in her 30s in good health. V gene TRBV12-1 combines with J gene TRBJ2-6; TRBD1 is taken as the D call from the table, unchecked against the DNA. TRBV12-1 is reported as a pseudogene. CDR3 in amino acids: CASSEIGQSRANVLTF. As DNA, the CDR3 is TGTGCCAGCAGCGAGATAGGACAAAGTCGGGCCAACGTCCTGACTTTC.